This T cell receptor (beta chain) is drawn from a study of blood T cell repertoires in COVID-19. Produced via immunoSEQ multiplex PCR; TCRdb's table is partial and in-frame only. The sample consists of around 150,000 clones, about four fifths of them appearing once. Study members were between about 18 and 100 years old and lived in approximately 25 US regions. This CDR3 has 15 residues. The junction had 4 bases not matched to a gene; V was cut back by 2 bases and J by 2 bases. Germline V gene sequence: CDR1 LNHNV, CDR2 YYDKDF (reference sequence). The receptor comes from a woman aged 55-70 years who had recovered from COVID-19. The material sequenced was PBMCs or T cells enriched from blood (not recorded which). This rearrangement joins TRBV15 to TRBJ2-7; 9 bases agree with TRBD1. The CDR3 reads CATSRTGQGAYEQYF. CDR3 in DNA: TGTGCCACCAGCAGAACGGGACAGGGAGCCTACGAGCAGTACTTC.